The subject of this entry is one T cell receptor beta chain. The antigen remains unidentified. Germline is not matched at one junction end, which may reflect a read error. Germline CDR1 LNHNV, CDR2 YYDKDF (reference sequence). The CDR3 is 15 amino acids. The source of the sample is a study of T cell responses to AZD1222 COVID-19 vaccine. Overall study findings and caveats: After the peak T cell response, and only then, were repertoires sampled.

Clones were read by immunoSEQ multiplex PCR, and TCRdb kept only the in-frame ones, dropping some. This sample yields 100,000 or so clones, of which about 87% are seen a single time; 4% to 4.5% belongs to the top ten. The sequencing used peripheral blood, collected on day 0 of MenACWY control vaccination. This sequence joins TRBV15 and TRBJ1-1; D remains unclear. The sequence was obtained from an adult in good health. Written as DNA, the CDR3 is TGTGCCACCAGCAGAGTGGATGACCGGAACTCTGAAGCTTTCTTT. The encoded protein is CATSRVDDRNSEAFF.